A selection of T cell receptor beta chains follows, all from one sample in a study of patients and donors after allogeneic stem cell transplantation. MiXCR, applied by TCRdb to the RT-PCR reads, yields one record per CDR3 protein. The sample holds tens of thousands of distinct CDR3 sequences, around 46% seen once. Sequencing was done on a sample of blood, either unsorted or a sorted T cell fraction (not recorded which). Source of these receptors: a human donor who was either an allogeneic HSCT recipient or a stem cell or donor lymphocyte infusion donor (not recorded which). It is not recorded whose cells these are; they may come from a transplant donor. Each CDR3 is given without its conserved first and last residue. D genes are given only for firm matches. Clone sizes are given selectively: once, few, many, or a class where the clone is expanded.

size: -; J: TRBJ2-3; V: TRBV28; D: -; CDR3: ASRNAVRTDTQY
size: -; J: TRBJ1-2; V: TRBV6-5; D: -; CDR3: ASSYTQSITGSYGYT
size: few; J: TRBJ1-1; V: TRBV12-3/TRBV12-4; D: -; CDR3: ASRWGRTEAF
size: -; J: TRBJ1-2; V: TRBV29-1; D: -; CDR3: SVEGTASSNYGYT
size: -; J: TRBJ1-1; V: TRBV7-2; D: -; CDR3: ASSSNTEAF
size: -; J: TRBJ1-5; V: TRBV29-1; D: TRBD1; CDR3: SVYDREDQPQH
size: -; J: TRBJ1-2; V: TRBV5-1; D: -; CDR3: ASSLDTAFIGYT
size: -; J: TRBJ2-3; V: TRBV9; D: -; CDR3: ASSPPNTDTQY
size: -; J: TRBJ2-1; V: TRBV2; D: -; CDR3: ASSETSPNEQF
size: -; J: TRBJ1-1; V: TRBV5-1; D: TRBD1; CDR3: ASSSMDRGEAF
size: -; J: TRBJ1-3; V: TRBV20-1; D: TRBD1; CDR3: SARGFSGNTIY
size: few; J: TRBJ1-4; V: TRBV12-3/TRBV12-4; D: -; CDR3: ASSRESRKLF
size: -; J: TRBJ2-3; V: TRBV20-1; D: TRBD2; CDR3: SARRLAGETDTQY
size: -; J: TRBJ1-1; V: TRBV20-1; D: TRBD1; CDR3: SAIQGSAF
size: -; J: TRBJ2-3; V: TRBV20-1; D: -; CDR3: SLSGGTDTQY
size: -; J: TRBJ1-1; V: TRBV27; D: TRBD1; CDR3: ASSLDWTGETEAF
size: -; J: TRBJ1-2; V: TRBV5-1; D: -; CDR3: ASSLESRTAYGYT
size: -; J: TRBJ1-1; V: TRBV20-1; D: -; CDR3: SAIQGPGVAF
size: -; J: TRBJ1-2; V: TRBV15; D: -; CDR3: ATSRDLGRGLVYGYT
size: few; J: TRBJ1-1; V: TRBV12-3/TRBV12-4; D: -; CDR3: ASSLAQGNTEAF
size: few; J: TRBJ1-1; V: TRBV20-1; D: -; CDR3: SARDAWGDDTEAF
size: -; J: TRBJ1-1; V: TRBV12-3/TRBV12-4; D: TRBD1; CDR3: ASSPDRGRTEAF
size: -; J: TRBJ1-1; V: TRBV21-1; D: -; CDR3: ASSKVWTYENTEAF
size: -; J: TRBJ1-2; V: TRBV9; D: -; CDR3: ASSFGTFDPGSYGYT
size: -; J: TRBJ1-5; V: TRBV6-5; D: -; CDR3: ASSYGPGDQPQH
size: -; J: TRBJ1-3; V: TRBV7-8; D: -; CDR3: ASSLASTQDGNTIY
size: -; J: TRBJ1-1; V: TRBV6-6; D: -; CDR3: ASSYSQPEAF
size: few; J: TRBJ1-2; V: TRBV5-1; D: TRBD1; CDR3: ASSGRGNYGYT
size: few; J: TRBJ1-3; V: TRBV28; D: -; CDR3: ASTQGIENTIY
size: -; J: TRBJ2-7; V: TRBV7-9; D: -; CDR3: ASRLSLGNTYEQY
size: -; J: TRBJ2-7; V: TRBV4-1; D: TRBD1; CDR3: ASSQDFGDRGYYEQY
size: -; J: TRBJ2-3; V: TRBV24-1; D: TRBD2; CDR3: ATSDPRTSPDTQY
size: once; J: TRBJ1-5; V: TRBV20-1; D: -; CDR3: SASRWGGNQPQH
size: few; J: TRBJ1-2; V: TRBV5-1; D: -; CDR3: ASSLATHGPYT
size: -; J: TRBJ1-2; V: TRBV12-3/TRBV12-4; D: -; CDR3: ASSPTRDGPYGYT
size: -; J: TRBJ2-2; V: TRBV28; D: -; CDR3: ASSLIQENTGELF
size: -; J: TRBJ2-2; V: TRBV5-1; D: TRBD2; CDR3: ASSSPLLAGEVGELF
size: -; J: TRBJ1-2; V: TRBV28; D: TRBD1; CDR3: ASSGGTGVDYGYT
size: -; J: TRBJ2-1; V: TRBV5-1; D: TRBD2; CDR3: ASSLSSGRPYNEQF
size: -; J: TRBJ2-5; V: TRBV28; D: -; CDR3: ASSLFQETQY
size: -; J: TRBJ2-1; V: TRBV28; D: TRBD2; CDR3: ASSALAGGLPYNEQF
size: -; J: TRBJ1-1; V: TRBV7-9; D: -; CDR3: ASSLGTNTEAF
size: few; J: TRBJ1-1; V: TRBV7-9; D: TRBD1; CDR3: ASSFHRGNTEAF
size: -; J: TRBJ2-1; V: TRBV4-3; D: TRBD2; CDR3: ASSQEPGTSYNEQF
size: -; J: TRBJ2-3; V: TRBV7-6; D: -; CDR3: ASSLALKGIGADTQY
size: -; J: TRBJ1-1; V: TRBV24-1; D: TRBD1; CDR3: AGGQGCITEAF
size: few; J: TRBJ2-7; V: TRBV3-1; D: TRBD1; CDR3: ASSPTGSYEQY
size: -; J: TRBJ2-1; V: TRBV5-1; D: -; CDR3: ASSGSSYNEQF
size: few; J: TRBJ1-2; V: TRBV28; D: -; CDR3: ASRDGDLGGYT
size: -; J: TRBJ1-6; V: TRBV20-1; D: -; CDR3: SAEDRTANSPLH
size: few; J: TRBJ2-7; V: TRBV5-1; D: -; CDR3: ASSLETPYEQY
size: -; J: TRBJ1-3; V: TRBV12-3/TRBV12-4; D: -; CDR3: ASSLLVPSGNTIY
size: -; J: TRBJ2-3; V: TRBV6-5; D: -; CDR3: ASSYSQGLDTQY